Listed below are T cell receptor beta chains from one sample, sequenced in a study of cytomegalovirus exposure and HLA in healthy donors. Produced via immunoSEQ multiplex PCR; TCRdb's table is partial and in-frame only. This table holds about 250,000 clones, more than 85% found once. The sample was PBMCs. These receptors were taken from a man younger than 30 in good health and CMV-seropositive. Both conserved end residues are part of each CDR3. A D gene is named only where the DNA matches it firmly.

V gene,J gene,D gene,CDR3 protein
TRBV4-1,TRBJ1-2,NA,CASSQDLGAGRGYTF
TRBV19,TRBJ2-3,NA,CASSKTSPRRDTQYF
TRBV6-1,TRBJ1-5,NA,CASSEAWVENQPQHF
TRBV11-2,TRBJ2-5,NA,CASSFRGRGETQYF
TRBV5-4,TRBJ2-7,TRBD1,CASSLGVGQDYEQYF
TRBV5-1,TRBJ2-7,NA,CASSLVRDNYEQYF
TRBV4-1,TRBJ1-4,NA,CASSIQGTTNEKLFF
TRBV7-9,TRBJ1-1,TRBD1,CASSLAGTGLNTEAFF
TRBV4-1,TRBJ2-1,NA,CASSQEVVSSYNEQFF
TRBV7-3,TRBJ2-5,NA,CASSWVFCLDVCETQYF
TRBV28,TRBJ1-1,NA,CASSHDPLEAFF
TRBV9,TRBJ2-6,NA,CATGGGTSGANVLTF
TRBV4-2,TRBJ2-5,NA,CASSQDSSETQYF
TRBV28,TRBJ2-3,NA,CASSLLLAGSSTDTQYF
TRBV29-1,TRBJ2-3,TRBD2,CSVDPVGEGPDTQYF
TRBV5-6,TRBJ2-3,NA,CASSFAGSSTDTQYF
TRBV19,TRBJ1-5,NA,CASSTGGGSNQPQHF